One and the same sample provided the 21 T cell receptor beta chains below, sequenced in a study of T cell changes during pregnancy in multiple sclerosis. Assay used: immunoSEQ multiplex PCR; TCRdb lists only in-frame clones, some missing. Here the sample spans 100,000 to 140,000 clones, approximately 90% being singletons. Source: peripheral blood, taken in the third trimester of pregnancy. The source is a female donor in good health, enrolled as a control in a pregnancy study.

The rearrangement joins TRBV11-3 to TRBJ1-2; TRBD1 is a possible D gene (6 bases). Germline CDR1 SGHNT, CDR2 YENEEA. CDR3 length: 15 residues. Deletions cut 5 bases from V and 6 bases from J, with 19 bases between. The CDR3 sequence is CASSPTLQGWDGYTF. CDR3 bases: TGTGCCAGCAGCCCCACCCTCCAGGGGTGGGATGGCTACACCTTC.

The gene calls are TRBV7-8 and TRBJ2-7; 7 bases align to TRBD2. The CDR3 totals 15 residues. The V segment lost 0 bases and the J segment 2 bases; nucleotides outside the gene matches: 4. Germline V gene lookup returns CDR1 SGHVS and CDR2 FQNEAQ. DNA for the CDR3: TGTGCCAGCAGCTTAGCGGGGGGGACGACCTACGAGCAGTACTTC. This translates into CASSLAGGTTYEQYF.

This clone came up once. The chain couples TRBV29-1 to TRBJ2-2, with a possible D match to TRBD1 (6 bases). Trimming removed 1 base at V and 6 bases at J, with 9 bases between. CDR3 length: 13 amino acids. Germline-derived CDR1 and CDR2 are SQVTM and ANQGSEA. The DNA for the CDR3 is TGCAGCGTTGAAGTGACAGGAGCCGGGGAGCTGTTTTTT. Protein product: CSVEVTGAGELFF.

The gene calls are TRBV6-4 and TRBJ2-7; 9 bases line up with TRBD1. Losses at the gene ends were 5 bases for V and 4 bases for J; bases not matched to a gene: 3. The CDR3 totals 13 residues. Germline V lookup: CDR1 MRHNA, CDR2 SNTAGT. CDR3 residues: CASSSDRGYEQYF. The CDR3 bases are TGTGCCAGCAGTTCGGACAGGGGATACGAGCAGTACTTC.

This clone was detected a few times. The CDR3 is CASSQVGQGIDEQFF. The CDR3 DNA sequence: TGCGCCAGCAGCCAAGTAGGACAGGGCATCGATGAGCAGTTCTTC. The rearrangement uses TRBV4-1 and TRBJ2-1, with 8 bases fitting TRBD1. This CDR3 has 15 residues. J gave up 8 bases and V 1 base, and 7 bases lay outside the gene matches. Germline V gene data show CDR1 as MGHRA and CDR2 as YSYEKL.

Only one count was recorded for this clone. This chain joins TRBV7-2 and TRBJ1-3; tentatively, D is TRBD1 (6 bases). The CDR3 consists of 14 residues. Trimming took off 1 base at V and 2 bases at J, with 6 bases between the two ends. Germline loops: CDR1 SGHTA, CDR2 FQGNSA. CDR3: CASSLGTAGNTIYF. As DNA, the CDR3 is TGTGCCAGCAGCTTAGGGACAGCTGGAAACACCATATATTTT.

This clone was seen once. J is TRBJ2-7 and V is TRBV5-1; possibly TRBD1 for D (6 bases). V lost 0 bases and J 3 bases, leaving 16 bases between the germline ends. Per germline, CDR1 SGHRS and CDR2 YFSETQ. The CDR3 totals 16 residues. CDR3 sequence (DNA): TGCGCCAGCAGCTTGGGGGGGACACTCAACAGCTACGAGCAGTACTTC. It is translated as CASSLGGTLNSYEQYF.

The chain employs TRBV7-9 and TRBJ2-5; 7 nucleotides line up with TRBD1. The germline gives CDR1 SEHNR, CDR2 FQNEAQ (reference sequence). The V and J ends lost 3 bases and 0 bases, in that order; junction bases with no gene match: 4. The CDR3 runs 15 residues. CDR3 coding DNA: TGTGCCAGCAGCTTCGGGACAGTTCACCAAGAGACCCAGTACTTC. Translation gives CASSFGTVHQETQYF.

The sample holds one count of this clone. CDR3 in amino acids: CASSQTPASGASYEQYF. The CDR3 nucleotides read TGTGCCAGCAGTCAAACCCCGGCTAGCGGGGCGTCCTACGAGCAGTACTTC. The V and J genes are TRBV27 and TRBJ2-7; 9 bases map to TRBD2. V was clipped by 5 bases and J by 1 base; unmatched bases: 12. The CDR3 length is 17 residues. Germline V gene sequence: CDR1 MNHEY, CDR2 SMNVEV (reference sequence).

The chain uses TRBV7-2 and TRBJ2-7, with D possibly being TRBD2 (5 bases). Germline V gene sequence: CDR1 SGHTA, CDR2 FQGNSA. This CDR3 contains 14 residues. Trimming left V 5 bases short and J 3 bases short, with 14 bases between. CDR3 region: CASSHEGGLYEQYF. CDR3 bases: TGTGCCAGCAGCCATGAGGGCGGTCTCTACGAGCAGTACTTC. The full variable domain, with the rest looked up from reference TRBV7-2 and TRBJ2-7, is GAGVSQSPSNKVTEKGKDVELRCDPISGHTALYWYRQSLGQGLEFLIYFQGNSAPDKSGLPSDRFSAERTGGSVSTLTIQRTQQEDSAVYLCASSHEGGLYEQYFGPGTRLTVT.

The chain employs TRBV5-4 and TRBJ2-2; 7 bases agree with TRBD1. The CDR3 covers 15 residues. Germline trimming cut 4 bases from V and 1 base from J; bases unmatched to any gene: 4. Germline V gene sequence: CDR1 SGHNT, CDR2 YYREEE (reference sequence). The CDR3 spells CASSQGQQNTGELFF. Here the CDR3 DNA reads TGTGCCAGCAGCCAGGGACAGCAGAACACCGGGGAGCTGTTTTTT.

The chain combines TRBV13 with TRBJ2-1; TRBD2 matches at 8 bases. Germline trimming cut 5 bases from V and 5 bases from J; bases unmatched to any gene: 11. Germline V lookup: CDR1 PRHDT, CDR2 FYEKMQ (reference sequence). CDR3 size: 16 residues. The CDR3, as DNA: TGTGCCAGCAGCCCGGAGACCGGACTAGCCGACAATGAGCAGTTCTTC. This sequence encodes CASSPETGLADNEQFF.

The chain couples TRBV30 to TRBJ1-3; unclear D gene. CDR1 GTSNPN and CDR2 SVGIG come from the germline V gene (reference sequence). CDR3 size: 11 residues. Between the trimmed V and J ends, which lost 7 bases and 7 bases, there was a span of 11 bases. CDR3 amino acids: CASTRGNTIYF. CDR3 nucleotide sequence: TGTGCCTCTACCCGAGGGAACACCATATATTTT.

This chain joins TRBV19 and TRBJ1-5; 7 bases agree with TRBD1. This CDR3 comprises 14 residues. Trimming cost V 6 bases and J 4 bases; bases outside gene matches: 6. Per germline, CDR1 LNHDA and CDR2 SQIVND (reference sequence). This CDR3 reads CASSDRAPNQPQHF. In nucleotides, the CDR3 is TGTGCCAGTAGCGACAGGGCACCAAATCAGCCCCAGCATTTT.

The sample holds a few counts of this clone. V and J are TRBV7-3 and TRBJ2-3; 9 positions match TRBD2. V was pared by 4 bases and J by 2 bases, with 4 bases of the junction left unmatched. Germline V gives CDR1 SGHTA, CDR2 FQGTGA. The CDR3 has 15 amino acids. The CDR3 bases are TGTGCCAGCAGCTGGACTAGCGCTTACACAGATACGCAGTATTTT. Translated: CASSWTSAYTDTQYF.

The V gene is TRBV29-1, the J gene TRBJ2-7; TRBD1 might be the D (5 bases). V lost 0 bases to trimming and J lost 2 bases, with 11 bases between them. The CDR3 length is 14 residues. Germline-derived CDR1 and CDR2 are SQVTM and ANQGSEA. This CDR3 reads CSVEDRQGTYEQYF. In DNA, the CDR3 is TGCAGCGTTGAAGATCGGCAGGGTACCTACGAGCAGTACTTC.

The rearrangement joins TRBV11-1 to TRBJ2-1, with D possibly being TRBD1 (6 bases). V gave up 3 bases and J gave up 1 base, with 22 bases separating them. Germline V gives CDR1 SGHAT, CDR2 FQDESV (reference sequence). The CDR3 length is 19 residues. The CDR3 region is CASSFHVGQSSGSYNEQFF. The CDR3, as DNA: TGTGCCAGCAGCTTCCACGTGGGACAATCAAGTGGGTCCTACAATGAGCAGTTCTTC. Drawing the rest from reference TRBV11-1 and TRBJ2-1, the complete variable domain is EAEVAQSPRYKITEKSQAVAFWCDPISGHATLYWYRQILGQGPELLVQFQDESVVDDSQLPKDRFSAERLKGVDSTLKIQPAELGDSAMYLCASSFHVGQSSGSYNEQFFGPGTRLTVL.

The CDR3 region is CASSSRPGDGYTF. In DNA, the CDR3 is TGTGCCAGCAGTTCCCGACCCGGGGATGGCTACACCTTC. This chain joins TRBV6-6 and TRBJ1-2; D is unresolved. CDR3 length equals 13 residues. V lost 4 bases to trimming and J lost 6 bases, with 12 bases between them. Germline CDR1 is MNHNY and CDR2 is SVGAGI (reference sequence).

J is TRBJ1-1 and V is TRBV30, with a possible D match to TRBD1 (5 bases). V lost 0 bases and J lost 0, with 11 bases in between. The CDR3 is made up of 15 amino acids. CDR1 is GTSNPN and CDR2 is SVGIG in the germline V gene (reference sequence). The CDR3 region has the DNA TGTGCCTGGAGTGTCTTGGGGGGGGTGAACACTGAAGCTTTCTTT. This gives the protein CAWSVLGGVNTEAFF.

CDR3 coding DNA: TGCGCCAGCAGCCTCGGGGGGCCGGGAAATGAGCAGTTCTTC. Residues: CASSLGGPGNEQFF. V is TRBV5-1 and J is TRBJ2-1; perhaps TRBD2 as D (7 bases). This CDR3 has 14 residues. The ends were cut back, 4 bases at V and 7 bases at J, with 15 bases in the middle. CDR1 and CDR2 from the germline V gene are SGHRS and YFSETQ.

This sequence joins TRBV5-4 and TRBJ1-1, with TRBD1 as a possible D gene (6 bases). Trimming took 1 base from V and 1 from J, leaving 11 bases between them. Germline-derived CDR1 and CDR2 are SGHNT and YYREEE (reference sequence). The CDR3 covers 15 residues. The CDR3 reads CASSLSARGNTEAFF. The CDR3 region has the DNA TGTGCCAGCAGCTTGTCTGCCAGGGGGAACACTGAAGCTTTCTTT.